The sequence of this T cell receptor (beta chain) was determined in a study of spatial heterogeneity in lung cancer. In the study overall: Consistently, beta-chain sequences turned up in larger numbers than alpha-chain sequences did. Study findings and constraints: Among blood samples, ubiquitous expanded tumor TCRs appeared more at resection than at follow-up.

This clonotype was detected only a few times. Its antigen is undetermined. The V segment lost 2 bases and the J segment 4 bases; nucleotides outside the gene matches: 9. Germline lookup yields CDR1 KGHDR and CDR2 SFDVKD. This CDR3 comprises 17 residues. Indicated time point: sample taken at primary tumor resection. Whole RNA came from tumor, nontumor lung or frozen PBMC and was sequenced without being sorted. Every cDNA TCR molecule received its own unique molecular identifier. TCRdb ran MiXCR on the 5' RACE reads and lists one entry per CDR3 protein. The sample has about 92,000 distinct CDR3 sequences; roughly 12% are singletons.

This chain links TRBV24-1 with TRBJ2-4, with 8 bases that match TRBD1. The sample consisted of PBMCs, taken at surgery. The TCR sequence derives from a male donor with early-stage non-small cell lung cancer. The DNA for the CDR3 is TGTGCCACCAGTGATTCTACCGGACAGGGACAAAAAAACATTCAGTACTTC. It is translated as CATSDSTGQGQKNIQYF.